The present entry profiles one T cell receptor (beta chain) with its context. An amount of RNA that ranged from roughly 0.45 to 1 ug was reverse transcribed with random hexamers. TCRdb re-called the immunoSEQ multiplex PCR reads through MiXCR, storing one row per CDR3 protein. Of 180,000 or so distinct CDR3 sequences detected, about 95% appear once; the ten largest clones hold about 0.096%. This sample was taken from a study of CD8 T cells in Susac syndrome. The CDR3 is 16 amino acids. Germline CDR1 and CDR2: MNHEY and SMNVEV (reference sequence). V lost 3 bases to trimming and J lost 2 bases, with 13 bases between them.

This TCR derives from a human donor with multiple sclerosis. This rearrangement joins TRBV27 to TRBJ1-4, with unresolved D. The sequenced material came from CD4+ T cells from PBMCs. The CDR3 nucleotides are TGTGCCAGCAGTTTTTTCGGGCTTTCGACTAATGAAAAACTGTTTTTT. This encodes CASSFFGLSTNEKLFF.